Listed below are T cell receptor beta chains from one sample, sequenced in a study of blood T cells in healthy people across ages. One entry per CDR3 protein results from TCRdb running MiXCR on the 5' RACE reads. The sample carries roughly 550,000 distinct CDR3 sequences, around 24% recorded once. This sample also appeared in a second study, on T cells of mothers and their children.

The sample consisted of blood. These receptor sequences come from a boy between 10 and 17 years old in good health. Both conserved end residues are part of each CDR3. D genes are given only for firm matches. Size is omitted from some rows. Given values are once, few, many or a class for expanded clones.

>few|TRBV11-2|.|TRBJ2-7
TGTGCCAGCAGCTTAGATTTTGGTTCGGACGAGCAGTACTTC
CASSLDFGSDEQYF
>.|TRBV20-1|.|TRBJ2-1
TGCAGTGCCTCGCAGCTCTCGTATGAGCAGTTCTTC
CSASQLSYEQFF
>.|TRBV5-5|.|TRBJ1-2
TGTGCCAGCAGCCCCAGGACAGACCCGATCGGTAGCTACACCTTC
CASSPRTDPIGSYTF
>.|TRBV12-3/TRBV12-4|.|TRBJ1-5
TGTGCCAGCAGTCTTACAGGACAGCAAGATCAGCCCCAGCATTTT
CASSLTGQQDQPQHF
>many|TRBV15|.|TRBJ1-4
TGTGCCACCAGCAGAAACCCCGAGGGAAATGAAAAACTGTTTTTT
CATSRNPEGNEKLFF
>.|TRBV3-1|.|TRBJ2-4
TGTGCCAACAGCCAAGGGGAAAACGTTCAGTACTTC
CANSQGENVQYF
>.|TRBV7-9|TRBD2|TRBJ2-5
TGTGCCAGCAGTCCATCACTAGCGGGGAGAGAGACCCAGTACTTC
CASSPSLAGRETQYF
>.|TRBV24-1|.|TRBJ2-1
TGTGCCACCAGCGGGGTTGGACGGGACGGATACAACAGTGAGCAGTTCTTC
CATSGVGRDGYNSEQFF
>few|TRBV2|.|TRBJ2-2
TGTGCCAGCAGTCAGGACGTCCCTAAAACGGCCGGGGAGCTGTTTTTT
CASSQDVPKTAGELFF
>.|TRBV5-1|.|TRBJ1-4
TGCGCCAGCAGCTTGGACCCGAGGGGAAATGAAAAACTGTTTTTT
CASSLDPRGNEKLFF
>few|TRBV28|TRBD1|TRBJ1-2
TGTGCCAGTAAGGGACAGGGGTTAGGAAACTATGGCTACACCTTC
CASKGQGLGNYGYTF
>many|TRBV12-3/TRBV12-4|.|TRBJ1-3
TGTGCCAGCAGTTTAGACCACTCTGGAAACACCATATATTTT
CASSLDHSGNTIYF
>.|TRBV13|.|TRBJ2-5
TGTGCCAGCAGCCCGGACAGTGTAGAGACCCAGTACTTC
CASSPDSVETQYF